These T cell receptor beta chains were read from a single sample in a study of OX40 agonist ivuxolimab in advanced cancers. Method: immunoSEQ multiplex PCR; TCRdb's copy keeps in-frame clones and lacks some. The table includes 50,000 to 60,000 clones, 70% to 80% detected once. The material sequenced was CD4+ or CD8+ T cells sorted from blood, taken in a trial of the OX40 agonist ivuxolimab. These receptors were collected from an adult with an advanced solid tumor such as melanoma, head and neck, liver or kidney cancer. Both conserved end residues are part of each CDR3.

j_gene | v_gene | CDR3aa
TRBJ2-4 | TRBV6-1 | CASTALAKNIQYF
TRBJ2-3 | TRBV6-5 | CASSPGTSTDTQYF
TRBJ1-4 | TRBV5-6 | CASSLSFLQNEKLFF
TRBJ1-4 | TRBV30 | CAWSTGEGFHEKLFF
TRBJ2-2 | TRBV5-4 | CASSPGGANTGELFF
TRBJ2-1 | TRBV9 | CASSVGGTSGRPEQFF
TRBJ1-2 | TRBV27 | CASSLQGGRRYGYTF
TRBJ2-3 | TRBV11-3 | CASSPTSGGYTDTQYF
TRBJ1-4 | TRBV5-6 | CASSPQAPNEKLFF
TRBJ2-3 | TRBV28 | CASSQLAGVGDTQYF
TRBJ2-3 | TRBV10-3 | CATSRGPSTDTQYF
TRBJ1-1 | TRBV2 | CASKLSWSDTEAFF
TRBJ2-3 | TRBV6-5 | CATLAGGPDTQYF
TRBJ1-5 | TRBV4-1 | CASSLLPGGDQPQHF
TRBJ2-6 | TRBV2 | CASSGLSGANVLTF
TRBJ1-2 | TRBV6-1 | CASSSPTENYGYTF
TRBJ1-2 | TRBV7-3 | CASSPGQGAHYGYTF
TRBJ1-2 | TRBV9 | CASSVEIGGGYTF
TRBJ2-7 | TRBV2 | CASRGSGQRTYEQYF
TRBJ1-2 | TRBV9 | CASSPRTGANYGYTF
TRBJ1-3 | TRBV5-4 | CASSQDRGLGNTIYF
TRBJ2-1 | TRBV5-1 | CASSLTSRFEQFF
TRBJ2-4 | TRBV4-1 | CASSQEEYAGTSLAKNIQYF
TRBJ1-2 | TRBV28 | CASSSTQLGATNWAYGYTF
TRBJ2-7 | TRBV10-3 | CAIAAGQGEQYF
TRBJ2-3 | TRBV5-6 | CASSSLIAGGSTDTQYF
TRBJ2-7 | TRBV5-1 | CASSLGGGRDYEQYF
TRBJ1-6 | TRBV7-2 | CASSLKGGHSPLHF